Detailed here is one TCR beta chain. The antigen is not known. The data were obtained in a study of T cell responses to AZD1222 COVID-19 vaccine. Whole-study results and caveats: Spike was spanned by vaccine-associated CD4 TCRs, which were dominant at 160-218 and 743-854. White British ancestry dominated among donors, who included more females, and clonal diversity was possibly underestimated.

Germline assignment: CDR1 SGHTA and CDR2 FQGNSA. V shed 1 base, J shed 4 bases, and the junction held 7 bases outside the gene matches. This CDR3 has 16 residues. The protocol was immunoSEQ multiplex PCR, while the TCRdb copy is restricted to in-frame clones and leaves out a portion. The sample has fewer than 120,000 clones; roughly 92% are singletons. This clonotype was sampled from an adult who received the AZD1222 COVID-19 vaccine. The rearrangement joins TRBV7-2 to TRBJ2-5; 9 bases fit TRBD2. The sample was peripheral blood, taken 28 days after the second AZD1222 dose. The CDR3 sequence is CASSLVGWRGGETQYF. Written as DNA, the CDR3 is TGTGCCAGCAGCTTAGTAGGGTGGCGGGGGGGAGAGACCCAGTACTTC.